What follows describes a single T cell receptor beta chain. Its antigen remains unknown. This CDR3 is built from 14 residues. The germline gives CDR1 MNHEY, CDR2 SVGEGT. All TRB cDNA libraries came from 5' RACE performed with UMI labels. For each CDR3 protein, TCRdb gives one entry from its re-call of the 5' RACE reads, without DNA. This repertoire includes around 63,000 distinct CDR3 sequences. This record comes from a study of CXCR3-negative and CXCR3-positive naive CD8 T cells. Whole-study findings and limits: When CXCR3-positive naive cells were set against CXCR3-negative naive cells, the former had more hydrophobic TRB CDR3s.

The sequence was obtained from a human donor in good health. Some clones in this sample may be carry-over from other donors' samples. The sample taken for sequencing was naive CXCR3+ CD8+ T cells from blood. The subset is: CD45RO-CCR7+CD27+CD95- naive CD8+ T cells expressing CXCR3 (TNR3+). The chain uses TRBV6-2 or TRBV6-3 and TRBJ1-5. CDR3 loop: CASSYVGGNQPQHF.